Shown below are 13 T cell receptor beta chains from a single sample sequenced in a study of shared clonotypes between healthy human individuals. The protocol was immunoSEQ multiplex PCR, while the TCRdb copy is restricted to in-frame clones and leaves out a portion. The table lists 1.4 million or so clones, 98% of them singletons, with about 0.35% in the top ten. The sample was naive CD4+ T cells sorted from blood. The subset denotes: CD45RA+ positively selected. The receptor set was obtained from a man younger than 40 in good health.

Turning to this clone: The same CDR3 arises from other DNA sequences in this sample as well. The chain links TRBV9 to TRBJ1-2, with a possible D match to TRBD1 (5 bases). The CDR3 runs to 13 residues. CDR1 is SGDLS and CDR2 is YYNGEE in the germline V gene. V lost 2 bases and J 3 bases, leaving 8 bases between the germline ends. This chain's CDR3 is CASSVRVDYGYTF. As DNA, the CDR3 is TGTGCCAGCAGCGTCAGGGTTGACTATGGCTACACCTTC. Filled out from reference TRBV9 and TRBJ1-2, the complete variable domain reads DSGVTQTPKHLITATGQRVTLRCSPRSGDLSVYWYQQSLDQGLQFLIQYYNGEERAKGNILERFSAQQFPDLHSELNLSSLELGDSALYFCASSVRVDYGYTFGSGTRLTVV.

The chain employs TRBV5-1 and TRBJ2-1; 9 nucleotides line up with TRBD1. CDR3 length: 15 residues. The germline CDR1 and CDR2 sequences are SGHRS and YFSETQ. Trimming removed 4 bases from V and 3 bases from J; junction bases left unmatched: 5. The CDR3 sequence: CASSTTGGIYNEQFF. CDR3 coding DNA: TGCGCCAGCAGCACTACAGGGGGCATCTACAATGAGCAGTTCTTC.

V gene TRBV9 combines with J gene TRBJ2-6, with 7 bases identical to TRBD1. With V trimmed by 3 bases and J by 0 bases, 12 bases remained unmatched. The CDR3 length is 19 residues. Germline CDR1 and CDR2: SGDLS and YYNGEE. DNA for the CDR3: TGTGCCAGCAGCGCCCGAAGGGGACAGCCGGGCTCTGGGGCCAACGTCCTGACTTTC. Translating gives CASSARRGQPGSGANVLTF.

The CDR3 nucleotides read TGTGCCAGCAGTTTGCGAACACGTGAAGCTTTCTTT. Protein product: CASSLRTREAFF. The chain carries TRBV28 and TRBJ1-1; D unclear. Germline V gene data show CDR1 as MDHEN and CDR2 as SYDVKM. This CDR3 is built from 12 residues. V shed 3 bases and J shed 7 bases, with 9 bases lying between them. Full variable domain (rest looked up from reference TRBV28 and TRBJ1-1): DVKVTQSSRYLVKRTGEKVFLECVQDMDHENMFWYRQDPGLGLRLIYFSYDVKMKEKGDIPEGYSVSREKKERFSLILESASTNQTSMYLCASSLRTREAFFGQGTRLTVV.

V usage is TRBV6-1 and J usage is TRBJ2-5; D is unclear. Trimming removed 5 bases from V and 4 bases from J, with 5 bases in between. The CDR3 sequence is 11 residues long. Per germline, CDR1 MNHNS and CDR2 SASEGT. The CDR3 spells CASSNRETQYF. CDR3 nucleotide sequence: TGTGCCAGCAGTAATAGAGAGACCCAGTACTTC.

The chain links TRBV6-1 to TRBJ1-1; D is perhaps TRBD1 (5 bases). V was shortened by 11 bases and J by 6 bases, with 16 bases between the two germline ends. The germline V gene has CDR1 MNHNS and CDR2 SASEGT. CDR3 length: 12 residues. CDR3 coding DNA: TGTGCCGCGGCAGGGAGGGTTGCTGAAGCTTTCTTT. Translating gives CAAAGRVAEAFF.

The chain has TRBV5-4 and TRBJ2-1; 10 positions match TRBD2. Looked up from germline, CDR1 is SGHNT and CDR2 is YYREEE (reference sequence). The CDR3 has 16 amino acids. J gave up 0 bases and V 4 bases, and 4 bases lay outside the gene matches. In DNA form, the CDR3 reads TGTGCCAGCAGCCCGGAGCGGGGGGGCTCCTACAATGAGCAGTTCTTC. Residues: CASSPERGGSYNEQFF.

The chain is built from TRBV5-1 and TRBJ2-7; a weak D match, TRBD1 (5 bases). CDR3 size: 15 residues. The V and J ends lost 0 bases and 9 bases respectively, with 19 bases between them. Looked up from germline, CDR1 is SGHRS and CDR2 is YFSETQ. The CDR3 DNA reads as TGCGCCAGCAGCTTGGACGTGACAGCTCCCTTCGGGCAGTACTTC. Its translation: CASSLDVTAPFGQYF.

This chain links TRBV5-4 with TRBJ1-2, with 10 nucleotides matching TRBD1. This CDR3 spans 16 amino acids. V shed 4 bases, J shed 8 bases, and the junction held 14 bases outside the gene matches. Germline CDR1 SGHNT, CDR2 YYREEE (reference sequence). The CDR3 reads CASSPTAGQGVRGYTF. In DNA form, the CDR3 reads TGTGCCAGCAGCCCAACGGCTGGACAGGGGGTTAGGGGCTACACCTTC.

The chain is built from TRBV4-1 and TRBJ2-3; TRBD2 matches at 9 bases. The CDR3 extends over 17 amino acids. CDR1 and CDR2 from the germline V gene are MGHRA and YSYEKL. After removal of 1 base from V and 6 bases from J, the junction contained 11 bases not matched to a gene. CDR3 DNA sequence: TGCGCCAGCAGCCAAGGCAGAGTAGCGGGAGTGCCCGATACGCAGTATTTT. It codes for CASSQGRVAGVPDTQYF.

V usage is TRBV28 and J usage is TRBJ2-7, with D possibly TRBD1 on 6 matching bases. The germline gives CDR1 MDHEN, CDR2 SYDVKM. The V end was cut by 4 bases, the J end by 3 bases, with 16 bases between. CDR3 length: 15 amino acids. This CDR3 is CASSSGDIRVYEQYF. CDR3 nucleotide sequence: TGTGCCAGCAGTTCCGGGGACATAAGGGTCTACGAGCAGTACTTC.

This chain uses TRBV7-9 with TRBJ1-1; D is unresolved. V was pared by 1 base and J by 1 base, with 10 bases between. The CDR3 covers 15 residues. Germline V gene data show CDR1 as SEHNR and CDR2 as FQNEAQ (reference sequence). The CDR3 is CASSLEGRWNTEAFF. CDR3 bases: TGTGCCAGCAGCTTAGAGGGCAGATGGAACACTGAAGCTTTCTTT.

The sample holds one count of this clone. The chain joins TRBV5-4 to TRBJ2-5; 8 bases map to TRBD2. V trimming: 3 bases; J trimming: 5 bases; junction bases outside the gene matches: 12. The CDR3 totals 16 residues. CDR1 is SGHNT, CDR2 YYREEE, per germline (reference sequence). The CDR3 nucleotides are TGTGCCAGCAGCTGGGGACTAGTTGGGGAATCGGAGACCCAGTACTTC. This codes for CASSWGLVGESETQYF.